This TCR beta chain came from a study of Ad26.COV2.S vaccination and SARS-CoV-2 variants listed by TCRdb under 2021. Some background on the complete study: Vaccine-arm donors came from COV1001, a multicentre, randomized, double-blind, placebo-controlled phase I-IIa trial of Ad26.COV2.S in healthy adults. Ad26.COV2.S was given intramuscularly at 5x10^10 or 1x10^11 viral particles, as a single shot or as two shots 56 days apart. Sequencing of the TCRbeta repertoire served to evaluate the specificity and breadth of SARS-CoV-2-reactive T cell receptors following Ad26.COV2.S vaccination. A total of roughly 30 samples were included in the TCR-sequenced set, comprising around 19 Ad26.COV2.S vaccine recipients, 5 placebo recipients and 8 SARS-CoV-2 convalescent individuals. Participants in the trial were split at random into five groups of five each, receiving low-dose or high-dose Ad26.COV2.S once or twice, or else placebo on both occasions. Blinding of investigators to trial group allocation was maintained during experiments and outcome assessment.

TCRbeta CDR3 regions were sequenced with the immunoSEQ Assay. After extraction, genomic DNA underwent amplification by bias-controlled multiplex PCR, followed by high-throughput sequencing. The paper's processing steps were these. To quantify the absolute abundance of every unique TCRbeta CDR3 region, sequences were collapsed and filtered. T cell fraction was estimated by normalizing TCRbeta template counts to usable DNA, with usable DNA measured through amplification of reference genes found in all nucleated cells. Repertoire TCRs were annotated as SARS-CoV-2-specific by exact matching of V gene, CDR3 amino acid sequence and J gene to a known reactive TCR set. The reference SARS-CoV-2 TCR set came from MIRA and was filtered for enrichment in COVID-19-positive ImmuneCODE repertoires, removing public or cross-reactive TCRs. Using the MIRA antigens, annotated TCRs were further analysed by specific ORF or by position within an ORF. Breadth was defined as annotated unique rearrangements over total unique productive rearrangements; depth was the summed frequency of those rearrangements. TCR breadth was compared between groups using two-sided Wilcoxon rank-sum tests. TCRdb took this table from immuneACCESS and kept in-frame rearrangements with V and J called. Such tables lack part of the clones; where checked against another copy, unresolved V genes explain under half of the gap, and the rest is unexplained. D and trimming were read from the DNA, whereas the V and J calls and clone size are those reported in that table. In this sample the table shows 350,000 to 450,000 clones, about nine tenths of which occur a single time. The ten largest account for more than 3% of the sample.

The intended sense of this specimen's treatment or condition label: roughly 19 received Ad26.COV2.S at low or high dose, single or two shots; about 5 received placebo; per-sample allocation not given. For vaccine and placebo recipients, the sequenced repertoires came from samples collected on day 63 after the first injection. In Cohort 1b, about 25 adults aged 18-55 years were enrolled at a single site in Boston, USA, between 29 July and 7 August 2020. Ad26.COV2.S consisted of a replication-incompetent adenovirus type 26 vector by which a prefusion-stabilized SARS-CoV-2 spike protein from the original Wuhan strain was expressed. On the study overall, not on this receptor specifically: Compared with placebo recipients, Ad26.COV2.S recipients showed higher spike-specific TCR breadth (P = 0.0014). The study lacked the statistical power to compare responses across vaccine doses or regimens. Non-spike TCR breadth was comparable between vaccine and placebo recipients, consistent with the vaccine containing only spike. Substantial breadth of spike-specific CD8+ and CD4+ T cell responses was reported after vaccination. The authors noted that the TCR breadth and depth analyses may have underestimated total T cell responses.

Trimmed from V: 4 bases; trimmed from J: 4 bases; junction bases lacking a gene match: 6. The cysteine opens and the phenylalanine closes a CDR3 of 14 amino acids. CDR3 DNA is the only sequence kept; it has 42 bases, read in frame from the first base. CDR1 and CDR2 are drawn from the germline V gene (reference sequence): LNHDA, SQIVND. In the case of this clone: What this receptor recognizes is not known. The sample holds no much larger clone one base away, and base qualities are not on file.

This receptor chain uses TRBV19 and TRBJ2-7, with 8 middle bases fitting TRBD2. The sequence came from a person aged 18-65 years who received the Ad26.COV2.S COVID-19 vaccine or a placebo. This specimen consisted of peripheral blood, obtained in a trial of Ad26.COV2.S vaccine versus placebo. The CDR3 reads as follows: CASSRTSLEYEQYF. The DNA reads as follows: TGTGCCAGTAGTAGGACTAGCCTCGAGTACGAGCAGTACTTC. The reference TRBV19 and TRBJ2-7 proteins fill in what lies around the CDR3, so the full variable domain reads DGGITQSPKYLFRKEGQNVTLSCEQNLNHDAMYWYRQDPGQGLRLIYYSQIVNDFQKGDIAEGYSVSREKKESFPLTVTSAQKNPTAFYLCASSRTSLEYEQYFGPGTRLTVT.